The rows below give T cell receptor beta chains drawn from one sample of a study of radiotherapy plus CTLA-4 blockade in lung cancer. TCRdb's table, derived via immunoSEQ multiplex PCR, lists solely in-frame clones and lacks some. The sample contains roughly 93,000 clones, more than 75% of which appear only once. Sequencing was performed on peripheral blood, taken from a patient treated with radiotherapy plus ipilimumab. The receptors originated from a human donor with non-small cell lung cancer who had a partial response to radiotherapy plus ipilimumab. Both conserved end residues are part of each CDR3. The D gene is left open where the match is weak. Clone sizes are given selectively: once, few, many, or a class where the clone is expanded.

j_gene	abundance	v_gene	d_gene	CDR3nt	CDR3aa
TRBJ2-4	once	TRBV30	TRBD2	TGTGCCTGGAGTGCGTGGGGGGGAAACATTCAGTACTTC	CAWSAWGGNIQYF
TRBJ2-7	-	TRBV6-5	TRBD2	TGTGCCACGAAGCGGGGGACCTACGAGCAGTACTTC	CATKRGTYEQYF
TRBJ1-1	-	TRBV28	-	TGTGCCAGCAGTTGGGTCAGGAGGTCTGAAGCTTTCTTT	CASSWVRRSEAFF
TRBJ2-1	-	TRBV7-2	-	TGTGCCAGCAGCTTCCGCGCTTTGAACAATGAGCAGTTCTTC	CASSFRALNNEQFF
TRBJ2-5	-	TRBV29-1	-	TGCAGCGTTCTGCCTGACAGCCAAGAGACCCAGTACTTC	CSVLPDSQETQYF
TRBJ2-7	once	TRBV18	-	TGTGCCAGCTCACCACGGACAGTTTCCGAGCAGTACTTC	CASSPRTVSEQYF
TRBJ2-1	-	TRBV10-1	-	TGCGCCAGCAGTGAATTGGATACCAGGGGCCGGAATGAGCAGTTCTTC	CASSELDTRGRNEQFF
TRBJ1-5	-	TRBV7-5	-	TGTGTCAGAAGCTTAGGCGCCAGGCAACACGTCTATAGCAATCAGCCCCAGCATTTT	CVRSLGARQHVYSNQPQHF
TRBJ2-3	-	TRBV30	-	TGTGCCTGGAGTGTAGGGGCTAAAACGCAGTATTTT	CAWSVGAKTQYF
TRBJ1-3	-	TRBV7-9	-	TGTGCCAGCAGTCCCCCTGGGGGCGAGGGAAACACCATATATTTT	CASSPPGGEGNTIYF
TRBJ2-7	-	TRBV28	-	TGTGCCAGCAGTACTCCGGGATACTCCTACGAGCAGTACTTC	CASSTPGYSYEQYF
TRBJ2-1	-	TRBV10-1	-	TGCGCCAGCAGTACCGGGAGCGCCCCCAATGAGCAGTTCTTC	CASSTGSAPNEQFF
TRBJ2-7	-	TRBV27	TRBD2	TGTGCCAGCAGTCCGAGGACTAGCGGGAGTAGGTACGAGCAGTACTTC	CASSPRTSGSRYEQYF
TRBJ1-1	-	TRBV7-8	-	TGTGCCAGCAGCTCCCTTAGTCCTGAAGCTTTCTTT	CASSSLSPEAFF
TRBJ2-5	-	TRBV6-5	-	TGTGCCAGCAGCGGGGAGGCGCGCAGGGCCCAGTACTTC	CASSGEARRAQYF
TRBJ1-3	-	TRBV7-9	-	TGTGCCAGCAGCTTACGGCAGGCTGGAAACACCATATATTTT	CASSLRQAGNTIYF
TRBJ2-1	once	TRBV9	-	TGTGCCAGCAGCGTACAGGAAAATGAGCAGTTCTTC	CASSVQENEQFF
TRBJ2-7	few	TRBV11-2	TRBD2	TGTGCCAGCAGCCGACCCCTAGCGGAGGTTTCCTACGAGCAGTACTTC	CASSRPLAEVSYEQYF